This T cell receptor beta chain is from a study of early T cells in non-severe SARS-CoV-2 infection. Background on the study: Bulk RNA taken from unsorted whole blood was sequenced, leaving chains unpaired.

A few counts support this clonotype. This CDR3 contains 14 residues. Per the germline V gene, CDR1 is SGHDN and CDR2 is FVKESK. V was trimmed by 4 bases and J by 0 bases, leaving 10 bases between them. TCRdb re-analysed the 5' RACE reads in MiXCR, keeping a single row per CDR3 protein. The sample holds about 33,000 distinct CDR3 sequences, about 5% seen once. This chain joins TRBV14 and TRBJ2-7, with no clear D. The sequence derives from an adult who was a healthcare worker with PCR-confirmed SARS-CoV-2 infection or an uninfected control (not recorded which). Sequencing was performed on whole blood. The CDR3 loop is CASSPATTSYEQYF. The CDR3 bases are TGTGCCAGCAGCCCTGCCACAACCTCCTACGAGCAGTACTTC.